The next 24 T cell receptor beta chains were all read from a single sample in a study of T cells in Graves' hyperthyroidism and ophthalmopathy (dated by TCRdb to the late 2010s). The protocol used for the library was multiplex PCR. Reads for this sample came from an Illumina HiSeq 2000. The TCR beta CDR3 regions were amplified from the RNA transcripts. The first round of RT-PCR for the TCR CDR3 was performed with the HTBI primer set and the Qiagen OneStep RT-PCR kit. TCRdb's own reprocessing of the public reads used fastp at Q25 and MiXCR and kept productive beta chains. Entries are consolidated by CDR3 protein sequence, retaining the most common genes and DNA. The sample yields roughly 170,000 distinct CDR3 sequences; approximately 15% were counted once. Roughly 29% of the sample is held by the ten biggest clonotypes. Sequences were obtained from blood. The source of these receptors is a woman aged 45 to 65 with Graves' hyperthyroidism.

This clonotype was detected ten times or more. The V call is TRBV29-1, the J call TRBJ1-6; D not certain. The CDR3 covers 13 residues. Trimming removed 7 bases from V and 6 bases from J, with 13 bases in between. Germline loops: CDR1 SQVTM, CDR2 ANQGSEA. CDR3 in amino acids: CSAQLDGNSPLHF. For the CDR3, the DNA is TGCAGCGCCCAACTCGACGGTAATTCACCCCTCCACTTT.

About this clonotype itself: This may come from a read error, since a much larger clone is one base off. The V and J genes are TRBV7-2 and TRBJ2-3, with D hard to call. V was trimmed by 4 bases and J by 8 bases, leaving 19 bases between them. The CDR3 is made up of 15 amino acids. Germline V CDR1 and CDR2: SGHTA, FQGNSA. CDR3 DNA sequence: TGTGCCAGCAGCTCAGTAAGCTGGGCCCAAGTTACGCAGTATTTT. Translation gives CASSSVSWAQVTQYF.

This clonotype was observed a few times. The chain combines TRBV20-1 with TRBJ2-7, with a possible D match to TRBD2 (7 bases). V lost 2 bases and J lost 0, with 20 bases in between. The CDR3 covers 17 residues. CDR1 and CDR2 (germline): DFQATT, SNEGSKA (reference sequence). The CDR3 DNA reads as TGCAGTGCTAGAAGGACGTTACGGGGGGCAGACTCCTACGAGCAGTACTTC. Translating it yields CSARRTLRGADSYEQYF.

Ten or more counts support this clonotype. The chain carries TRBV27 and TRBJ2-6; no definite D call. In germline, CDR1 is MNHEY, CDR2 SMNVEV (reference sequence). The CDR3 is 15 amino acids. Trimming pared 2 bases from V and 0 bases from J, leaving 5 bases between. CDR3 sequence reads: CASSLGSSGANVLTF. The DNA of the CDR3 is TGTGCCAGCAGTTTAGGGTCCTCTGGGGCCAACGTCCTGACTTTC.

For the CDR3, the DNA is TGTGCCAGCAGCCAAGGGGGGGCCCTTACAGGGGGCGCGGATGGCTACACCTTC. Amino acids: CASSQGGALTGGADGYTF. The chain joins TRBV4-2 to TRBJ1-2; 9 nucleotides agree with TRBD1. The germline gives CDR1 LGHNA, CDR2 YNFKEQ. There are 18 residues in the CDR3. V lost 1 base to trimming and J lost 6 bases; unmatched junction nucleotides: 15.

This clonotype has a count of ten or more. The chain recombines TRBV6-5 with TRBJ1-5; a weak D match, TRBD1 (5 bases). The V gene's germline CDR1 is MNHEY and CDR2 SVGAGI. This CDR3 is built from 16 residues. Trimming left V 0 bases short and J 5 bases short, with 14 bases between. The DNA of the CDR3 is TGTGCCAGCAGTTACTCTAGGGCAGGGCGCCATCAGCCCCAGCATTTT. This sequence encodes CASSYSRAGRHQPQHF.

The chain is built from TRBV7-9 and TRBJ1-2; no reliable D call. V was clipped by 5 bases and J by 4 bases, with 11 bases between them. There are 13 residues in the CDR3. Germline-derived CDR1 and CDR2 are SEHNR and FQNEAQ (reference sequence). The CDR3 region has the DNA TGTGCCAGCAGCAAGACCGTATTCTATGGCTACACCTTC. Translating gives CASSKTVFYGYTF.

This clonotype was recorded many times. The chain carries TRBV7-6 and TRBJ2-5; D is possibly TRBD1 or TRBD2 (5 bases each). The V end lost 0 bases, the J end lost 0 bases, and 8 bases lay between the germline ends. The germline CDR1 and CDR2 sequences are SGHVS and FNYEAQ. The CDR3 has 15 residues. The CDR3 sequence: CASSLAGTYQETQYF. CDR3 sequence (DNA): TGTGCCAGCAGCTTAGCGGGGACGTACCAAGAGACCCAGTACTTC.

In this sample, this clonotype turned up many times. The CDR3 DNA reads TGTGCCAGCAGTTACTCGGAGGGGCGGACTGAAGCTTTCTTT. This translates into CASSYSEGRTEAFF. The gene calls are TRBV6-5 and TRBJ1-1, with D perhaps TRBD1 (5 bases). This CDR3 has 14 amino acids. Germline lookup yields CDR1 MNHEY and CDR2 SVGAGI. The germline V and J ends were trimmed by 0 bases and 5 bases, with 10 bases remaining between them.

This clonotype was seen repeatedly, ten times or more. This sequence joins TRBV27 and TRBJ2-3; 9 positions match TRBD2. Germline values: CDR1 MNHEY, CDR2 SMNVEV (reference sequence). V dropped 5 bases and J dropped 0; count of bases not matched to a gene: 12. This CDR3 has 18 amino acids. The CDR3 bases are TGTGCCAGCAGTCTAGAAAGGGCAGCGGGGGGCAGCACAGATACGCAGTATTTT. This sequence encodes CASSLERAAGGSTDTQYF.

This clonotype occurred many times. V is TRBV29-1 and J is TRBJ1-4; D might be TRBD1 (6 bases). The CDR3 is 14 residues long. The germline gives CDR1 SQVTM, CDR2 ANQGSEA. The germline V and J ends were trimmed by 6 bases and 3 bases, with 14 bases remaining between them. The CDR3 DNA reads as TGCAGCGTACGAATACAGGGTCCTAATGAAAAACTGTTTTTT. Translating gives CSVRIQGPNEKLFF.

In this sample, this clonotype turned up many times. This chain joins TRBV28 and TRBJ2-2; D is undetermined. Trimming shortened V by 3 bases and J by 1 base, and 3 bases separated the two germline ends. The CDR3 is 13 residues long. In germline, CDR1 is MDHEN, CDR2 SYDVKM. CDR3 in DNA: TGTGCCAGCAGTTTGCGGAACACCGGGGAGCTGTTTTTT. This codes for CASSLRNTGELFF.

As regards this clonotype: An end of the junction differs from the germline gene, which may be a read error. The genes are TRBV3-1 and TRBJ1-2; possible D gene TRBD1, 5 bases. Germline V gene sequence: CDR1 LGHDT, CDR2 YNNKEL (reference sequence). The CDR3 covers 17 residues. The CDR3 coding sequence is TGTGTCAGCAGCCATCTCGGGGGTTCCCCTCACTTCTATGGCTACACCTTC. It specifies CVSSHLGGSPHFYGYTF.

Many counts were recorded for this clonotype. DNA of the CDR3: TGTGCCAGCAGCTTACCAGGGAGGAATGGCTACACCTTC. Its translation: CASSLPGRNGYTF. The gene calls are TRBV13 and TRBJ1-2; maybe TRBD1 (5 bases). The CDR3 spans 13 residues. The germline V gene encodes CDR1 PRHDT and CDR2 FYEKMQ (reference sequence). Deletions cut 2 bases from V and 6 bases from J, with 10 bases between.

There are many counts of this clonotype. The gene calls are TRBV7-9 and TRBJ1-1; no reliable D call. The germline CDR1 and CDR2 sequences are SEHNR and FQNEAQ (reference sequence). V was pared by 8 bases and J by 6 bases, with 16 bases between. There are 13 residues in the CDR3. CDR3 nucleotide sequence: TGTGCCAGCCGTCTCGGCCCGAGGGCTGAAGCTTTCTTT. It specifies CASRLGPRAEAFF.

This clonotype was counted ten times or more. The chain has TRBV10-3 and TRBJ2-7; 9 bases line up with TRBD1. The CDR3 length is 15 residues. Germline V gene lookup returns CDR1 ENHRY and CDR2 SYGVKD. V gave up 1 base and J gave up 3 bases; unmatched junction bases: 4. CDR3 sequence: CAISEFPGQGYEQYF. DNA for the CDR3: TGTGCCATCAGTGAGTTCCCGGGACAGGGCTACGAGCAGTACTTC.

This clonotype was recorded at least ten times. V is TRBV27 and J is TRBJ2-2; 7 bases fit TRBD1. There are 14 residues in the CDR3. J was trimmed by 5 bases and V by 6 bases; bases with no gene match: 6. Per the germline V gene, CDR1 is MNHEY and CDR2 is SMNVEV (reference sequence). CDR3 amino acids: CASSPDRRTGELFF. The DNA of the CDR3 is TGTGCCAGCAGCCCGGACAGGCGGACCGGGGAGCTGTTTTTT.

This clonotype was seen many times. The V and J genes are TRBV3-1 and TRBJ2-2; tentatively, D is TRBD1 (5 bases). Germline CDR1 LGHDT, CDR2 YNNKEL (reference sequence). The CDR3 consists of 13 residues. Trimming took 4 bases from V and 7 from J, leaving 10 bases between them. This chain's CDR3 is CASSRRQIGELFF. The CDR3 coding sequence is TGTGCCAGCAGCCGACGACAGATCGGGGAGCTGTTTTTT.

A few counts support this clonotype. This chain links TRBV5-6 with TRBJ2-1; D is tentatively TRBD1 or TRBD2 (5 bases each). The CDR3 covers 16 residues. Trimming shortened V by 0 bases and J by 0 bases, and 10 bases separated the two germline ends. Germline values: CDR1 SGHDT, CDR2 YYEEEE. CDR3 sequence (DNA): TGTGCCAGCAGCTTGGGGGGGTTAACCTCCTACAATGAGCAGTTCTTC. The encoded protein is CASSLGGLTSYNEQFF.

The V gene is TRBV28, the J gene TRBJ2-2; 7 bases are shared with TRBD1. The germline gives CDR1 MDHEN, CDR2 SYDVKM. CDR3 length equals 15 residues. V shed 8 bases, J shed 3 bases, and the junction held 9 bases outside the gene matches. The CDR3 DNA follows: TGTGCCAGCGGAGGTGGGACAGACTACACCGGGGAGCTGTTTTTT. Its protein is CASGGGTDYTGELFF.

About this clonotype: At one end the junction does not follow the germline gene, possibly because of a read error. This chain links TRBV5-1 with TRBJ1-1; TRBD1 matches 7 bases. Germline V lookup: CDR1 SGHRS, CDR2 YFSETQ. The CDR3 spans 14 residues. The CDR3 coding sequence is TGTGCCAGCAGCCACAGGGGACGGAACACTGAAGCTTTCTTT. Residues: CASSHRGRNTEAFF.

There are many counts of this clonotype. V and J are TRBV27 and TRBJ2-7, with D tentatively TRBD1 (6 bases). V lost 3 bases and J lost 6, with 12 bases in between. CDR1 and CDR2 from the germline V gene are MNHEY and SMNVEV (reference sequence). The CDR3 runs to 13 residues. The CDR3 region is CASSFGQGIEQYF. The CDR3 bases are TGTGCCAGCAGTTTCGGGCAGGGGATCGAGCAGTACTTC.

This clonotype has at least ten counts. The chain is built from TRBV12-3 or TRBV12-4 and TRBJ2-3, with D possibly matching TRBD2 (6 bases). V was clipped by 3 bases and J by 6 bases, with 7 bases between them. The CDR3 contains 12 residues. This CDR3 is CASSFLADTQYF. The CDR3 nucleotides read TGTGCCAGCAGTTTTCTAGCGGATACGCAGTATTTT.

This clonotype was recorded many times. The chain recombines TRBV29-1 with TRBJ2-5; D is undetermined. V was pared by 2 bases and J by 7 bases, with 17 bases between. The CDR3 spans 14 residues. Per the germline V gene, CDR1 is SQVTM and CDR2 is ANQGSEA. CDR3 sequence: CSVETARNARTQYF. The CDR3 DNA reads as TGCAGCGTTGAAACGGCTAGGAATGCTCGGACCCAGTACTTC.